This T cell receptor beta chain emerged from a study of T cells after yellow fever vaccination. Germline-derived CDR1 and CDR2 are SGHTA and FQGNSA. The CDR3 length is 15 residues. The germline V and J ends were trimmed by 5 bases and 12 bases, with 23 bases remaining between them. UMIs and a universal primer site were added when TCR cDNA was made by 5'RACE template switching. MiXCR, run by TCRdb on the 5' RACE reads, gives a single entry per CDR3 protein. Here the sample spans hundreds of thousands of distinct CDR3 sequences, approximately 12% being singletons. The receptor was derived from a man aged 18-30 years who received the YFV17D yellow fever vaccine. The gene calls are TRBV7-2 and TRBJ2-1; either TRBD1 or TRBD2 may fit D (8 bases each). Sequences were derived from CD4+ T cells sorted from PBMCs, sampled 15 days after the yellow fever booster vaccination. CDR3 in DNA: TGTGCCAGCAGCAAACGGGACAGGCGGGGGGATACGCAGTTCTTC. It is translated as CASSKRDRRGDTQFF. The whole variable domain, filled in from reference TRBV7-2 and TRBJ2-1, reads GAGVSQSPSNKVTEKGKDVELRCDPISGHTALYWYRQSLGQGLEFLIYFQGNSAPDKSGLPSDRFSAERTGGSVSTLTIQRTQQEDSAVYLCASSKRDRRGDTQFFGPGTRLTVL.